These 5 T cell receptor beta chains were sequenced from one sample in a study of blood T cells in healthy people across ages. Next came a second PCR, run for roughly 6 to 11 cycles, which used a sample-barcoded 5' primer along with a J-beta primer mix. TCRdb processed the 5' RACE reads anew with MiXCR; each CDR3 protein has one entry. Among over a million distinct CDR3 sequences, approximately 38% were seen once, and the ten largest hold approximately 7.9%. The material sequenced was blood. Every receptor here comes from a woman under 30 in good health.

This clonotype was seen only a few times. The chain couples TRBV12-3 or TRBV12-4 to TRBJ2-3, with D unresolved. Trimming stripped 5 bases from V and 4 bases from J, with 13 bases between. The CDR3 covers 14 residues. CDR3 in amino acids: CASSPGPSPDTQYF. CDR3 DNA: TGTGCCAGCAGTCCTGGGCCCTCCCCAGATACGCAGTATTTT.

This clonotype was detected a few times. The CDR3 is CATSDRDRPYYEQYF. Here the CDR3 DNA reads TGTGCCACCAGTGACAGGGACAGACCCTACTACGAGCAGTACTTC. V and J are TRBV24-1 and TRBJ2-7, with 7 positions matching TRBD1. The V gene's germline CDR1 is KGHDR and CDR2 SFDVKD. The CDR3 loop spans 15 amino acids. After removal of 4 bases from V and 3 bases from J, the junction contained 8 bases not matched to a gene.

V gene TRBV20-1 combines with J gene TRBJ2-5, with TRBD1 identical over 9 bases. The J call is in doubt because the DNA end fits TRBJ2-7 better. CDR3 length equals 14 residues. Germline V lookup: CDR1 DFQATT, CDR2 SNEGSKA (reference sequence). The CDR3 DNA follows: TGCAGTGCTGAAACCGGGACAGGGTGGGACGAGCAGTACTTC. This translates into CSAETGTGWDEQYF.

The V call is TRBV6-1, the J call TRBJ2-4, with 7 nucleotides matching TRBD2. The V gene's germline CDR1 is MNHNS and CDR2 SASEGT. The CDR3 consists of 19 residues. V shed 8 bases, J shed 1 base, and the junction held 20 bases outside the gene matches. The CDR3 DNA reads TGTGCCAGCTCTGACCCAACAAACCTGTTGCGGGGGGCCAAAAACATTCAGTACTTC. Translating it yields CASSDPTNLLRGAKNIQYF.

The chain couples TRBV7-9 to TRBJ2-7; D remains ambiguous. Per the germline V gene, CDR1 is SEHNR and CDR2 is FQNEAQ (reference sequence). This CDR3 has 13 amino acids. V was trimmed by 3 bases and J by 2 bases, leaving 8 bases between them. CDR3 in amino acids: CASSFEVTYEQYF. The CDR3 DNA follows: TGTGCCAGCAGCTTTGAGGTGACCTACGAGCAGTACTTC.